This T cell receptor (beta chain) is drawn from a study of OX40 agonist ivuxolimab in advanced cancers. Study-wide context: Patients received the agonistic anti-OX40 (CD134) antibody ivuxolimab. A male proportion of over 75% was recorded, with mean age around 60 years and range 23 to 79. General observations from the study: On average, CD8+ T cells had more expanded clones than CD4+. Normalized T-cell clonal expansion was also low in a subset of nonresponders.

Trimming took off 2 bases at V and 7 bases at J, with 11 bases between the two ends. From germline, CDR1 is SEHNR and CDR2 FQNEAQ (reference sequence). This CDR3 region has 13 residues. On this clone: The antigen is unknown.

The assay was immunoSEQ multiplex PCR, and TCRdb's table has in-frame clones only and misses some. The sample carries some 64,000 clones, just under 85% recorded once. The J gene is TRBJ1-2, the V gene TRBV7-9, with TRBD1 as a possible D gene (5 bases). Sample: CD4+ or CD8+ T cells sorted from blood, taken in a trial of the OX40 agonist ivuxolimab. The TCR comes from an adult with an advanced solid tumor such as melanoma, head and neck, liver or kidney cancer. CDR3 DNA sequence: TGTGCCAGCAGCTTAAATTCAGGGTCTGGCTACACCTTC. Protein sequence: CASSLNSGSGYTF.